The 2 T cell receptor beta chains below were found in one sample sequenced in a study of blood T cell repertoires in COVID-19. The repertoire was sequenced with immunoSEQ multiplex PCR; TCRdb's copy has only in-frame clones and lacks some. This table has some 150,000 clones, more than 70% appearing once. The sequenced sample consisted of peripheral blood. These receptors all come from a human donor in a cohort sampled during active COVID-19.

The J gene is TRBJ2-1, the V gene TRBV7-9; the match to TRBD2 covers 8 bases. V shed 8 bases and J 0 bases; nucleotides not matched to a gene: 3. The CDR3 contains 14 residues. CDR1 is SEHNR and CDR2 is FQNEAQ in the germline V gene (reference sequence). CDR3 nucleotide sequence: TGTGCCAGCCCAAGCGGGGGCTCCTACAATGAGCAGTTCTTC. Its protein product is CASPSGGSYNEQFF.

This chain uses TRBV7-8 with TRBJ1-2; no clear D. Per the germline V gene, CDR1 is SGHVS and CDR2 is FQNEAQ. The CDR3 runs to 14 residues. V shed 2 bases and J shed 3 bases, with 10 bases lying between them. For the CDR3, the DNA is TGTGCCAGCAGCTTACTCGCCGGGGACTATGGCTACACCTTC. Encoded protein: CASSLLAGDYGYTF.